These 2 T cell receptor beta chains were all obtained from the same sample, sequenced in a study of T cell responses to AZD1222 COVID-19 vaccine. Libraries were prepared by immunoSEQ multiplex PCR; TCRdb keeps only in-frame clonotypes and omits some of them. The sample holds some 150,000 clones, about 89% seen once. The sequences come from peripheral blood, collected on day 0 of AZD1222 vaccination. The receptors were gathered from an adult in good health.

The chain recombines TRBV4-3 with TRBJ2-3; TRBD2 matches at 7 bases. There are 16 residues in the CDR3. Germline V gene lookup returns CDR1 LGHNA and CDR2 YSLEER. The ends lost 0 bases at V and 4 bases at J; junction bases unmatched: 7. This chain's CDR3 is CASSQEPSGKPDTQYF. The DNA for the CDR3 is TGCGCCAGCAGCCAAGAGCCTAGCGGAAAGCCAGATACGCAGTATTTT.

The gene calls are TRBV9 and TRBJ2-3, with 8 bases fitting TRBD2. V trimming: 3 bases; J trimming: 4 bases; junction bases outside the gene matches: 16. The CDR3 totals 18 residues. Germline lookup yields CDR1 SGDLS and CDR2 YYNGEE. CDR3 residues: CASSEGPTSGTKADTQYF. The DNA of the CDR3 is TGTGCCAGCAGCGAAGGCCCAACTAGCGGAACAAAGGCAGATACGCAGTATTTT.